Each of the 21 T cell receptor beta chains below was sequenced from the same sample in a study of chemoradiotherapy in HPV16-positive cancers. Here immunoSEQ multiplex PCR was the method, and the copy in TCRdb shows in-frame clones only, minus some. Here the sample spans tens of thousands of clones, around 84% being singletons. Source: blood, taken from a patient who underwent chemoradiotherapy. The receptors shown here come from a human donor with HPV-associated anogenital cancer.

The chain's CDR3 is CASSQDQLVVGLFF. In DNA, the CDR3 is TGCGCCAGCAGCCAAGATCAGCTTGTAGTTGGATTGTTCTTC. J is TRBJ2-1 and V is TRBV4-1; D remains ambiguous. The CDR3 contains 14 residues. CDR1 MGHRA and CDR2 YSYEKL come from the germline V gene. The V gene lost 0 bases and the J gene lost 15 bases, with 18 bases spanning the gap.

The CDR3 reads CASSLASTDTQYF. The CDR3 DNA sequence: TGTGCCAGCAGCCTCGCCAGCACAGATACGCAGTATTTT. The chain recombines TRBV7-8 with TRBJ2-3; no reliable D call. CDR3 length: 13 residues. V was cut by 5 bases and J by 0 bases, with 6 bases left in between. Per germline, CDR1 SGHVS and CDR2 FQNEAQ.

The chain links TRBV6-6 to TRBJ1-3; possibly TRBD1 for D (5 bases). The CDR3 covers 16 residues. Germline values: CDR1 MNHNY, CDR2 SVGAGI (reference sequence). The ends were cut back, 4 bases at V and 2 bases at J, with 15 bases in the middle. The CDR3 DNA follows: TGTGCCAGCAGTTTGGGGAGGGGTAAAACTGGAAACACCATATATTTT. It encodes CASSLGRGKTGNTIYF.

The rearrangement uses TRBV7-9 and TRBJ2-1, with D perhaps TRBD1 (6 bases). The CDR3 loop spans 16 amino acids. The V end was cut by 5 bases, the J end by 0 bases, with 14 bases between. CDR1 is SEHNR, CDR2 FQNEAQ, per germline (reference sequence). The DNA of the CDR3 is TGTGCCAGCAGCCGCGGACAGAAATCCTCCTACAATGAGCAGTTCTTC. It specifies CASSRGQKSSYNEQFF.

The CDR3 loop reads CASSPLPFGGRFYGYTF. CDR3 nucleotide sequence: TGTGCCAGCAGCCCCCTCCCGTTCGGGGGGCGGTTCTATGGCTACACCTTC. The genes are TRBV5-7 and TRBJ1-2, with a possible D match to TRBD1 (6 bases). TRBV5-7 is annotated as an ORF whose role is uncertain. CDR3 size: 17 residues. V dropped 4 bases and J dropped 4 bases, with 23 bases sitting between them.

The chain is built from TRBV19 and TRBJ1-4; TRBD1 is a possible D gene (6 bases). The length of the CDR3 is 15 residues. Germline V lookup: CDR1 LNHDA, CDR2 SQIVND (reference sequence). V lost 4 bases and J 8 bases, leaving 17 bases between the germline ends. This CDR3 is CASSKPTQGKEKLFF. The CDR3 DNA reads TGTGCCAGTAGTAAACCTACACAGGGAAAAGAAAAACTGTTTTTT.

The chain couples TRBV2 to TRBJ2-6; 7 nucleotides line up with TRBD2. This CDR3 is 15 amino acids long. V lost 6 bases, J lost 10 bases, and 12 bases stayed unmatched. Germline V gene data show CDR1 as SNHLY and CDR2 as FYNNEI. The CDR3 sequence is CASSPGLGGVNVLTF. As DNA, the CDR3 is TGTGCCAGCAGCCCGGGACTTGGGGGGGTTAACGTCCTGACTTTC. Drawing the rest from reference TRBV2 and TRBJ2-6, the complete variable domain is EPEVTQTPSHQVTQMGQEVILRCVPISNHLYFYWYRQILGQKVEFLVSFYNNEISEKSEIFDDQFSVERPDGSNFTLKIRSTKLEDSAMYFCASSPGLGGVNVLTFGAGSRLTVL.

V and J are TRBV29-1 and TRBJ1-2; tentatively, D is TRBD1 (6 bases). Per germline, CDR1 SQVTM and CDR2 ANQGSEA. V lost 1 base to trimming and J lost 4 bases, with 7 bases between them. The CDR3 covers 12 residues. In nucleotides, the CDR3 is TGCAGCGTTGAAGGAGGGGGCTATGGCTACACCTTC. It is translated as CSVEGGGYGYTF.

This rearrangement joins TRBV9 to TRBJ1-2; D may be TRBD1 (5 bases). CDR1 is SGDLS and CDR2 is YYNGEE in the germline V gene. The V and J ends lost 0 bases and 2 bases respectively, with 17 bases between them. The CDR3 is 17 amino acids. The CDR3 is CASSVGVREVVNYGYTF. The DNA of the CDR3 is TGTGCCAGCAGCGTAGGGGTCAGGGAAGTCGTGAACTATGGCTACACCTTC.

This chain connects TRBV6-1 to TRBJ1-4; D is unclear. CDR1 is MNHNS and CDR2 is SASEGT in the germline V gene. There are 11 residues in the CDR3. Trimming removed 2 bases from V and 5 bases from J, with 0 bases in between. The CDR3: CASSENEKLFF. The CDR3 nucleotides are TGTGCCAGCAGTGAAAATGAAAAACTGTTTTTT.

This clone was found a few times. CDR3 nucleotides: TGTGCCAGCAGCCAAGAGATACTTGGAGGCATTCAGTACTTC. It yields the protein CASSQEILGGIQYF. This rearrangement joins TRBV14 to TRBJ2-4; tentative D call: TRBD2 (5 bases). CDR3 length equals 14 residues. From germline, CDR1 is SGHDN and CDR2 FVKESK. V gave up 0 bases and J gave up 9 bases, with 12 bases separating them. Using reference TRBV14 and TRBJ2-4 for the parts outside the CDR3, the full variable domain is EAGVTQFPSHSVIEKGQTVTLRCDPISGHDNLYWYRRVMGKEIKFLLHFVKESKQDESGMPNNRFLAERTGGTYSTLKVQPAELEDSGVYFCASSQEILGGIQYFGAGTRLSVL.

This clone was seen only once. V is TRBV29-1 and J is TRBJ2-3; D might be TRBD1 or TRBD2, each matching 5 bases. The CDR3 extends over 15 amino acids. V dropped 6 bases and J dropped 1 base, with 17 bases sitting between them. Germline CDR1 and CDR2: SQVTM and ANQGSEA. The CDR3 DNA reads TGCAGCGTACGTCGGGACCCGGTTCGCACAGATACGCAGTATTTT. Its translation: CSVRRDPVRTDTQYF.

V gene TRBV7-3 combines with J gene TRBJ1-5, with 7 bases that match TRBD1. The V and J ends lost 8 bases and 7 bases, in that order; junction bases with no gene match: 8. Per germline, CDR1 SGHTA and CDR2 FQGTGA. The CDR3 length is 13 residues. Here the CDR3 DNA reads TGTGCCAGCGGAACAGGGGCCGGGCAGCCCCAGCATTTT. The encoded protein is CASGTGAGQPQHF. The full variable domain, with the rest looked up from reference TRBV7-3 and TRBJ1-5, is GAGVSQTPSNKVTEKGKYVELRCDPISGHTALYWYRQSLGQGPEFLIYFQGTGAADDSGLPNDRFFAVRPEGSVSTLKIQRTERGDSAVYLCASGTGAGQPQHFGDGTRLSIL.

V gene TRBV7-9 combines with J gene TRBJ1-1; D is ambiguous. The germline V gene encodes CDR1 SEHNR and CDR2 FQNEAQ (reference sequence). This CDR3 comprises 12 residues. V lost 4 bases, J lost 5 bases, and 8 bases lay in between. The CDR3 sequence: CASSSGRTEAFF. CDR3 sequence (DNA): TGTGCCAGCAGCTCGGGCCGGACTGAAGCTTTCTTT.

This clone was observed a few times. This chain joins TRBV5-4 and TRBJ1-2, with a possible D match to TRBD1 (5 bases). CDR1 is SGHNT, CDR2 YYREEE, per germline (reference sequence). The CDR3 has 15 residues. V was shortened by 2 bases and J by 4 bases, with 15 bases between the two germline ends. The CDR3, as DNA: TGTGCCAGCAGCTTCGGAACAGACAGTCTCTATGGCTACACCTTC. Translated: CASSFGTDSLYGYTF.

This CDR3 is CASSLAATNPPYEQYF. DNA of the CDR3: TGTGCCAGCAGCTTAGCGGCGACCAACCCACCCTACGAGCAGTACTTC. The chain recombines TRBV7-2 with TRBJ2-7; D not resolved. This CDR3 region has 16 residues. With 0 bases removed from V and 2 bases from J, the gap between germline ends came to 14 bases. Looked up from germline, CDR1 is SGHTA and CDR2 is FQGNSA.

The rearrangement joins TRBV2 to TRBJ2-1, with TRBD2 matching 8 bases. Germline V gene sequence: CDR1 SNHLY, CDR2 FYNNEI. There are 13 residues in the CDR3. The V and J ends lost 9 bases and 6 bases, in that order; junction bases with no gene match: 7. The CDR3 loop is CARSGLAGNEQFF. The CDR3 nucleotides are TGTGCCAGATCTGGGCTAGCGGGCAATGAGCAGTTCTTC.

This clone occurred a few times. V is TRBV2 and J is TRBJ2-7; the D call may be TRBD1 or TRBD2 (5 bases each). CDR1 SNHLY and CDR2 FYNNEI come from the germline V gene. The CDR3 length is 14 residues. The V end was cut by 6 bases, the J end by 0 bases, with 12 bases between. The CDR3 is CASRIRDASYEQYF. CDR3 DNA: TGTGCCAGCAGGATTCGGGACGCCTCCTACGAGCAGTACTTC.

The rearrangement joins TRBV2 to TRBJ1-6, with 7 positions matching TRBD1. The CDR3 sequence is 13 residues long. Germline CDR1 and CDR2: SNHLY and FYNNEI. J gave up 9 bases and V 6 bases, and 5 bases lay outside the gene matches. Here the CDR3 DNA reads TGTGCCAGCAGATACAGGGGTAGTTCACCCCTCCACTTT. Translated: CASRYRGSSPLHF.

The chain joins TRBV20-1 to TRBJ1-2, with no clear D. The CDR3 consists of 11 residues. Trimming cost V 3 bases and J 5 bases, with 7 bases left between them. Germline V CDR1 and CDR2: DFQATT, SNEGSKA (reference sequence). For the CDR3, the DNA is TGCAGTGCTAGGACGGGGTATGGCTACACCTTC. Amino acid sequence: CSARTGYGYTF.

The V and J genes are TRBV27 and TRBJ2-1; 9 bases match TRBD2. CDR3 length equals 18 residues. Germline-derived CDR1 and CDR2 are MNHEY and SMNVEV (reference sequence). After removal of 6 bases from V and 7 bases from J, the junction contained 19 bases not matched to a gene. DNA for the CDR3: TGTGCCAGCAGCCTCAACCCGCGCGGGGGGGGCCGTGAGAATGAGCAGTTCTTC. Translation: CASSLNPRGGGRENEQFF.